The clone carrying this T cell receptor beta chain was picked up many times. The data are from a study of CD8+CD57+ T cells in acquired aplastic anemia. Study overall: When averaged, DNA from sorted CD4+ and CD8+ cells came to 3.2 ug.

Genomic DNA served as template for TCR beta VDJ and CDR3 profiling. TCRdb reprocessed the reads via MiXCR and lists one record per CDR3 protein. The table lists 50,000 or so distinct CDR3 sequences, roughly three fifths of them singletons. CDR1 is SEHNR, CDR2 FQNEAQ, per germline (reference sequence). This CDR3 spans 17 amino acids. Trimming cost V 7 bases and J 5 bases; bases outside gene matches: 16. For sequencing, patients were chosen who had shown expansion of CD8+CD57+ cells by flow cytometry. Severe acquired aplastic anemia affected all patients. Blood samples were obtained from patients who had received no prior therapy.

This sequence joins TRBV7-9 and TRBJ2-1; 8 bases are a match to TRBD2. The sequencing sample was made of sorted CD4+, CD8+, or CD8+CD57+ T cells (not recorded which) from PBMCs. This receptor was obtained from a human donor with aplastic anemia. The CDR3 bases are TGTGCCAGCACCAGCTTATGGGGTAGCGGGGAGAACAATGAGCAGTTCTTC. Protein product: CASTSLWGSGENNEQFF.